Sequencing of this T cell receptor beta chain was carried out in a study of early T cells in non-severe SARS-CoV-2 infection listed by TCRdb under 2021. Background on the whole study: Because TCR sequencing was done on bulk RNA from unsorted whole blood, the alpha and beta chains could not be paired.

This clonotype was counted ten times or more. The antigen it recognizes is unknown. The record has no base qualities; no much larger clone is one base away. The study was a case-control design nested within a healthcare worker cohort in London, UK, with weekly nasopharyngeal swab PCR tests and blood sampling. Healthcare workers were recruited between 23 and 31 March 2020, during the week of the UK lockdown, and were followed weekly for up to about 15 weeks. The library was generated by 5' RACE. Data came from a NextSeq 500. In the TCR library protocol, unique molecular identifiers were attached to individual cDNA molecules to correct for PCR bias and sequencing error. Sequencing covered both TCR alpha and beta chains, and within each sample the abundances of alpha and beta sequences were tightly co-correlated. As for the original processing: Decombinator V4 was used to annotate the V gene, J gene and CDR3 of the TCR sequences. Expanded TCRs were defined as changing significantly between any two time points under a Poisson model with p below 0.0001. TCR abundances were normalised to the total number of TCRs sequenced per sample and were expressed as counts per million. TRAV1-2 paired with TRAJ12, TRAJ20 or TRAJ33 defined MAIT TCRs, while TRAV10 paired with TRAJ18 defined iNKT TCRs. VDJdb, accessed 1 November 2021, was searched for CMV, EBV and SARS-CoV-2 annotated TCRs, with TCRs annotated for multiple antigens excluded. TCRdb trimmed public reads at Q25 via fastp, called clones via MiXCR and kept in-frame beta chains. Rows with one shared CDR3 protein collapse into an entry with the most common genes and DNA. The V and J calls, along with clone size, are taken from TCRdb and not from the paper's own processing. This sample is represented by approximately 23,000 distinct CDR3 sequences; 4.5% to 5.5% of them were singletons. Around 10% of the sample rests with the top ten.

Ends trimmed: V by 6 bases, J by 3 bases; bases unmatched to a gene: 5. Reading from cysteine to phenylalanine, the CDR3 counts 14 amino acids. The DNA shown is the 42-base CDR3, in frame from base 1. CDR1 and CDR2, looked up from the germline V gene, are SGHTA and FQGNSA. Study-level results and caveats: VDJdb matching was skewed toward anti-spike CD8 responses and likely underestimated virus-specific expansions by missing private and CD4 specificities.

The sequence links TRBV7-2 to TRBJ1-5; 7 nucleotides in the junction match TRBD1. The source is an adult who was a healthcare worker with PCR-confirmed SARS-CoV-2 infection or an uninfected control (not recorded which). Sequencing was performed on whole blood. The DNA sequence follows: TGTGCCAGCAGGCGACAGGGTAACAATCAGCCCCAGCATTTT. This translates into CASRRQGNNQPQHF.